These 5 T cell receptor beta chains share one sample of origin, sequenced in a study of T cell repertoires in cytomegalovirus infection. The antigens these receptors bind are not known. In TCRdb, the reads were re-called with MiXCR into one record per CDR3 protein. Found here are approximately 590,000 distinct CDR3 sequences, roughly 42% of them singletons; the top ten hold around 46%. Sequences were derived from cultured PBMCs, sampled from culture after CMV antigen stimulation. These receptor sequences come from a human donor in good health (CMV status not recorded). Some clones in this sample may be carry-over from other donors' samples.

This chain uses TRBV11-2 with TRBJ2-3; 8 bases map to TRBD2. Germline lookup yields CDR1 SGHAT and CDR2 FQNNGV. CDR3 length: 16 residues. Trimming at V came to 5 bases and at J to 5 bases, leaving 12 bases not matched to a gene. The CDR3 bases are TGTGCCAGCAGCCCTACTAGCGGCTACTGGGGAGATACGCAGTATTTT. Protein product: CASSPTSGYWGDTQYF.

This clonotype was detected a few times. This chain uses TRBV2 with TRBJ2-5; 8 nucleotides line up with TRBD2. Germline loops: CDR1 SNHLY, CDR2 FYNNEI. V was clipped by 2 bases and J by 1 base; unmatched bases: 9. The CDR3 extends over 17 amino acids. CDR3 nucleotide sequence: TGTGCCAGCAGTGAACATTACCCGGGAGGGCCCCAAGAGACCCAGTACTTC. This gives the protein CASSEHYPGGPQETQYF.

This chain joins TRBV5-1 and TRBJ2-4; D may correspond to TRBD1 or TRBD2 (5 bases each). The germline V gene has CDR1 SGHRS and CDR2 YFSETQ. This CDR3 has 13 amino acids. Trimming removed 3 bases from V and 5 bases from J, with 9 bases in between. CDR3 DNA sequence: TGCGCCAGCAGCTCCCGGGGCCAAAACATTCAGTACTTC. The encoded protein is CASSSRGQNIQYF.

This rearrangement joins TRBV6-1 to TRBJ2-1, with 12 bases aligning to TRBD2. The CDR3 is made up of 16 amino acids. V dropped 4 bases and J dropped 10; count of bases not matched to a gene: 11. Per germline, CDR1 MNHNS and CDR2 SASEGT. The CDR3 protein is CASSGGLAGGLHEQFF. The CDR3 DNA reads TGTGCCAGCAGTGGGGGGCTAGCGGGGGGGCTTCACGAGCAGTTCTTC.

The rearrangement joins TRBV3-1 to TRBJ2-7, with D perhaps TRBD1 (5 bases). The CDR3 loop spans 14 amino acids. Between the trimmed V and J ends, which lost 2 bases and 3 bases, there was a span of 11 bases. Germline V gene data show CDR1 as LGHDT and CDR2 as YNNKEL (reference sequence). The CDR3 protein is CASSQLGLLYEQYF. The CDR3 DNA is TGTGCCAGCAGCCAATTGGGGCTGCTCTACGAGCAGTACTTC.